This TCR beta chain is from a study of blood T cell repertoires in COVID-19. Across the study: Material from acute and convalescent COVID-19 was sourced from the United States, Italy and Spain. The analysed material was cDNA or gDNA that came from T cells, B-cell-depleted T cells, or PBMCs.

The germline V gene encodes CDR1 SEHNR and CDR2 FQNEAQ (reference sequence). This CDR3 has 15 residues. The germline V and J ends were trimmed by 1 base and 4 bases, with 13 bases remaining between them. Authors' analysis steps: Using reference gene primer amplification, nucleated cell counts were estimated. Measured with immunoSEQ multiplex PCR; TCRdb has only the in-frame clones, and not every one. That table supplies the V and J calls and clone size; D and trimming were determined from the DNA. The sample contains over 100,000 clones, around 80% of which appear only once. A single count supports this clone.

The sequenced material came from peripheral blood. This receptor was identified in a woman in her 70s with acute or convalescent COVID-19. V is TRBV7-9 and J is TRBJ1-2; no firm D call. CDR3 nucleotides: TGTGCCAGCAGCTTAGTCGTGGGCGAGAGCTATGGCTACACCTTC. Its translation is CASSLVVGESYGYTF.